This TCR beta chain was obtained from a study of vaccination effects on CD4 cells after COVID-19. CD4+ T cells specific for antigen were expanded with viral peptide pools by the ViraFEST assay before sequencing. Following culture for approximately 11 days, CD4+ T cells were isolated. The person was diagnosed with PCR-confirmed SARS-CoV-2 infection between March and December 2020. This CDR3 is 15 amino acids long. Deletions cut 2 bases from V and 5 bases from J, with 16 bases between. The germline gives CDR1 LGHNA, CDR2 YSLEER. Assay used: immunoSEQ multiplex PCR; TCRdb lists only in-frame clones, some missing. This sample has tens of thousands of clones, with around 73% found just once. As to this clone: Its antigen is unidentified.

The origin of this receptor is a human donor who had a prior SARS-CoV-2 infection. The rearrangement uses TRBV4-3 and TRBJ2-7; tentative D call: TRBD1 (5 bases). The source was CD4+ T cells from PBMCs cultured with HCoV-NL63 spike peptides, collected before COVID-19 vaccination. CDR3 protein: CASSQSPGRVDEQYF. The CDR3 nucleotides are TGCGCCAGCAGCCAAAGCCCTGGCAGGGTCGACGAGCAGTACTTC.